The entry below describes one T cell receptor beta chain. V gave up 5 bases and J gave up 6 bases; unmatched junction bases: 10. The CDR3 length is 15 residues. Germline V gene sequence: CDR1 LNHDA, CDR2 SQIVND (reference sequence). TCRdb's copy holds only in-frame clones and misses some; the assay was immunoSEQ multiplex PCR. The sample has about 87,000 clones, around 87% seen once. The sample originates from a study of blood T cell repertoires in COVID-19. Study background: Samples taken during acute and convalescent COVID-19 were collected in the United States, Italy and Spain. T cells, B-cell-depleted T cells, or PBMCs provided the cDNA or gDNA that served as material.

The sample comprised peripheral blood. The receptor was derived from a human donor with acute or convalescent COVID-19. The donor label of this sample is uncertain. The chain employs TRBV19 and TRBJ1-3, with 7 bases lining up with TRBD1. CDR3 in DNA: TGTGCCAGTAGTGGCCGGGACAGCCTAACAAACACCATATATTTT. Translated: CASSGRDSLTNTIYF.